The 30 T cell receptor beta chains given below trace back to one sample, sequenced in a study of blood T cell repertoires in COVID-19. TCRdb's copy holds only in-frame clones and misses some; the assay was immunoSEQ multiplex PCR. The table has 300,000 to 400,000 clones, approximately 87% seen once. Sequenced: PBMCs or T cells enriched from blood (not recorded which). The receptors were gathered from a woman aged 30 to 39 with acute COVID-19.

This rearrangement joins TRBV19 to TRBJ2-7; 7 nucleotides align to TRBD2. CDR3 length: 14 residues. The germline V gene encodes CDR1 LNHDA and CDR2 SQIVND (reference sequence). Germline trimming cut 5 bases from V and 0 bases from J; bases unmatched to any gene: 4. The CDR3 region has the DNA TGTGCCAGTAGTCCCGGGGGGAGCTCCTACGAGCAGTACTTC. It translates to CASSPGGSSYEQYF.

This rearrangement joins TRBV5-4 to TRBJ2-5; no firm D call. The length of the CDR3 is 13 residues. Deletions cut 0 bases from V and 4 bases from J, with 7 bases between. CDR1 and CDR2 from the germline V gene are SGHNT and YYREEE (reference sequence). The CDR3 sequence: CASSLAPGETQYF. The CDR3 DNA follows: TGTGCCAGCAGCTTGGCACCCGGAGAGACCCAGTACTTC.

This clone was detected once. This chain connects TRBV6-5 to TRBJ2-3, with a possible D match to TRBD2 (6 bases). Germline V gene lookup returns CDR1 MNHEY and CDR2 SVGAGI. The CDR3 consists of 13 residues. V was clipped by 7 bases and J by 4 bases, with 12 bases between them. For the CDR3, the DNA is TGTGCCAGCATGATGGGGGAGGCAGATACGCAGTATTTT. Residues: CASMMGEADTQYF.

The gene calls are TRBV7-3 and TRBJ2-1, with unresolved D. The V end lost 4 bases, the J end lost 4 bases, and 8 bases lay between the germline ends. The CDR3 covers 13 residues. In germline, CDR1 is SGHTA, CDR2 FQGTGA. CDR3 in DNA: TGTGCCAGCAGCTCCGCAGTTTACAATGAGCAGTTCTTC. It translates to CASSSAVYNEQFF.

The chain recombines TRBV19 with TRBJ1-4, with 7 bases matching TRBD1. Germline CDR1 and CDR2: LNHDA and SQIVND (reference sequence). CDR3 size: 18 residues. Trimming took 2 bases from V and 5 from J; bases not matched to a gene: 14. This CDR3 is CASSINFFLGQRNEKLFF. CDR3 coding DNA: TGTGCCAGTAGTATAAACTTTTTTTTGGGACAGCGAAATGAAAAACTGTTTTTT.

The chain uses TRBV29-1 and TRBJ1-2, with 7 bases that match TRBD1. Germline V gene data show CDR1 as SQVTM and CDR2 as ANQGSEA. This CDR3 comprises 12 residues. Germline trimming cut 2 bases from V and 12 bases from J; bases unmatched to any gene: 9. CDR3 amino acids: CSVERGTGENTF. CDR3 DNA: TGCAGCGTTGAACGTGGTACAGGGGAGAACACCTTC. Full variable domain (missing parts from reference TRBV29-1 and TRBJ1-2): SAVISQKPSRDICQRGTSLTIQCQVDSQVTMMFWYRQQPGQSLTLIATANQGSEATYESGFVIDKFPISRPNLTFSTLTVSNMSPEDSSIYLCSVERGTGENTFGSGTRLTVV.

This clone has just a few counts. The sample contains more than one DNA sequence encoding this CDR3. This chain links TRBV18 with TRBJ1-1; unclear D gene. This CDR3 region has 13 residues. From germline, CDR1 is KGHSH and CDR2 LQKENI. V lost 3 bases, J lost 1 base, and 6 bases lay in between. The CDR3 sequence: CASSPGQNTEAFF. In DNA, the CDR3 is TGTGCCAGCTCACCGGGCCAGAACACTGAAGCTTTCTTT. Supplemented by reference TRBV18 and TRBJ1-1, the full variable domain reads NAGVMQNPRHLVRRRGQEARLRCSPMKGHSHVYWYRQLPEEGLKFMVYLQKENIIDESGMPKERFSAEFPKEGPSILRIQQVVRGDSAAYFCASSPGQNTEAFFGQGTRLTVV.

The chain links TRBV15 to TRBJ1-1; D perhaps matches TRBD1 (5 bases). Germline V gives CDR1 LNHNV, CDR2 YYDKDF (reference sequence). This CDR3 has 13 amino acids. The V end was cut by 2 bases, the J end by 1 base, with 5 bases between. CDR3 DNA sequence: TGTGCCACCAGCAGACAGGGGAACACTGAAGCTTTCTTT. Translation gives CATSRQGNTEAFF. The whole variable domain, remainder taken from reference TRBV15 and TRBJ1-1, is DAMVIQNPRYQVTQFGKPVTLSCSQTLNHNVMYWYQQKSSQAPKLLFHYYDKDFNNEADTPDNFQSRRPNTSFCFLDIRSPGLGDTAMYLCATSRQGNTEAFFGQGTRLTVV.

This chain links TRBV4-3 with TRBJ1-5; the D is unclear. In germline, CDR1 is LGHNA, CDR2 YSLEER. V was trimmed by 3 bases and J by 6 bases, leaving 15 bases between them. The CDR3 has 15 residues. CDR3 in amino acids: CASSQGRSSVQPQHF. The CDR3 DNA reads TGCGCCAGCAGCCAGGGCAGAAGTAGTGTTCAGCCCCAGCATTTT.

The chain links TRBV20-1 to TRBJ2-3, with D possibly being TRBD2 (6 bases). The CDR3 sequence is 15 residues long. V was pared by 3 bases and J by 4 bases, with 17 bases between. Per germline, CDR1 DFQATT and CDR2 SNEGSKA (reference sequence). The CDR3 reads CSASWLAETPDTQYF. The CDR3, as DNA: TGCAGTGCTAGTTGGTTAGCGGAGACACCAGATACGCAGTATTTT.

The genes are TRBV4-3 and TRBJ2-3; weak D call: TRBD1 (5 bases). V lost 0 bases and J lost 3, with 16 bases in between. This CDR3 has 17 residues. CDR1 is LGHNA and CDR2 is YSLEER in the germline V gene. The DNA of the CDR3 is TGCGCCAGCAGCCAAGATGTAAGGGGAAGGTGGACAGATACGCAGTATTTT. Its protein is CASSQDVRGRWTDTQYF.

J is TRBJ1-4 and V is TRBV6-5; D not certain. The length of the CDR3 is 14 residues. V lost 8 bases and J 2 bases, leaving 12 bases between the germline ends. Germline CDR1 is MNHEY and CDR2 is SVGAGI. CDR3 coding DNA: TGTGCCAGCGGCCCAGGTTACACTAATGAAAAACTGTTTTTT. It encodes CASGPGYTNEKLFF.

V usage is TRBV7-2 and J usage is TRBJ1-1; D gene ambiguous. Trimming removed 6 bases from V and 0 bases from J, with 11 bases in between. The germline V gene has CDR1 SGHTA and CDR2 FQGNSA. The CDR3 covers 14 residues. CDR3 sequence (DNA): TGTGCCAGCAGGCCGAGGAACATGAACACTGAAGCTTTCTTT. It codes for CASRPRNMNTEAFF.

This clone was recorded a few times. This chain links TRBV9 with TRBJ2-3; the match to TRBD2 covers 12 bases. The CDR3 spans 17 residues. Germline CDR1 is SGDLS and CDR2 is YYNGEE. Losses at the gene ends were 0 bases for V and 4 bases for J; bases not matched to a gene: 6. DNA for the CDR3: TGTGCCAGCAGCGTAGCCTTGACTAGCGGGGGCGCAGATACGCAGTATTTT. This sequence encodes CASSVALTSGGADTQYF.

The J gene is TRBJ1-6, the V gene TRBV4-1; 8 bases agree with TRBD1. Germline V lookup: CDR1 MGHRA, CDR2 YSYEKL. The CDR3 has 16 amino acids. Trimming took 0 bases from V and 8 from J; bases not matched to a gene: 6. CDR3 nucleotide sequence: TGCGCCAGCAGCCAAGATCGGCAGGGGGCTGATTCACCCCTCCACTTT. Its protein product is CASSQDRQGADSPLHF.

V is TRBV19 and J is TRBJ1-5; no firm D call. CDR3 length equals 14 residues. Germline V lookup: CDR1 LNHDA, CDR2 SQIVND (reference sequence). V lost 3 bases to trimming and J lost 1 base, with 7 bases between them. The CDR3 spells CASSIEQSNQPQHF. CDR3 nucleotide sequence: TGTGCCAGTAGTATTGAACAGAGCAATCAGCCCCAGCATTTT.

The V and J genes are TRBV19 and TRBJ1-1; D ambiguous. The CDR3 loop spans 14 amino acids. Trimming removed 1 base from V and 4 bases from J, with 10 bases in between. The germline V gene has CDR1 LNHDA and CDR2 SQIVND (reference sequence). CDR3 in DNA: TGTGCCAGTAGTATAGTGTCAGAGGGCACTGAAGCTTTCTTT. It is translated as CASSIVSEGTEAFF. The whole variable domain, remainder taken from reference TRBV19 and TRBJ1-1, is DGGITQSPKYLFRKEGQNVTLSCEQNLNHDAMYWYRQDPGQGLRLIYYSQIVNDFQKGDIAEGYSVSREKKESFPLTVTSAQKNPTAFYLCASSIVSEGTEAFFGQGTRLTVV.

Comments on this clone: The same CDR3 arises from other DNA sequences in this sample as well. The rearrangement links TRBV5-1 to TRBJ2-3; perhaps TRBD1 as D (6 bases). From germline, CDR1 is SGHRS and CDR2 YFSETQ. The CDR3 has 15 amino acids. Trimming stripped 0 bases from V and 1 base from J, with 9 bases between. The CDR3 region is CASSLDRARTDTQYF. The CDR3 coding sequence is TGCGCCAGCAGCTTGGACAGGGCACGCACAGATACGCAGTATTTT. The variable domain in full, with the rest retrieved from reference TRBV5-1 and TRBJ2-3, is KAGVTQTPRYLIKTRGQQVTLSCSPISGHRSVSWYQQTPGQGLQFLFEYFSETQRNKGNFPGRFSGRQFSNSRSEMNVSTLELGDSALYLCASSLDRARTDTQYFGPGTRLTVL.

This chain uses TRBV19 with TRBJ2-5, with D perhaps matching TRBD2 (5 bases). The CDR3 has 11 residues. Germline lookup yields CDR1 LNHDA and CDR2 SQIVND (reference sequence). Trimming took 9 bases from V and 3 from J, leaving 8 bases between them. In DNA form, the CDR3 reads TGTGCCAGCATGAGGGAAGAGACCCAGTACTTC. This sequence encodes CASMREETQYF.

J is TRBJ2-7 and V is TRBV12-3 or TRBV12-4, with D possibly being TRBD2 (5 bases). The CDR3 runs to 13 residues. Trimming took 3 bases from V and 4 from J, leaving 10 bases between them. DNA for the CDR3: TGTGCCAGCAGTTTGTCTGGCGGGTACGAGCAGTACTTC. Its translation: CASSLSGGYEQYF.

This clone was seen a single time. The rearrangement joins TRBV12-5 to TRBJ2-1; 8 nucleotides match TRBD1. Germline V CDR1 and CDR2: LGHNT, FRNRAP. Trimming took 1 base from V and 6 from J; bases not matched to a gene: 5. CDR3 length: 15 amino acids. The CDR3 here is CASGLGQGRVNEQFF. In DNA, the CDR3 is TGTGCTAGTGGTTTGGGACAGGGGAGAGTCAATGAGCAGTTCTTC. Complete variable domain (other parts from reference TRBV12-5 and TRBJ2-1): DARVTQTPRHKVTEMGQEVTMRCQPILGHNTVFWYRQTMMQGLELLAYFRNRAPLDDSGMPKDRFSAEMPDATLATLKIQPSEPRDSAVYFCASGLGQGRVNEQFFGPGTRLTVL.

This clone was seen a few times. This chain joins TRBV7-3 and TRBJ1-1; the D gene is possibly TRBD1 (6 bases). The CDR3 is 13 amino acids. Per the germline V gene, CDR1 is SGHTA and CDR2 is FQGTGA. V lost 5 bases and J 4 bases, leaving 11 bases between the germline ends. This CDR3 reads CASSLGGGTEAFF. The CDR3 DNA sequence: TGTGCCAGCAGCCTTGGGGGCGGCACTGAAGCTTTCTTT.

V and J are TRBV11-2 and TRBJ2-2, with 12 bases fitting TRBD2. This CDR3 contains 18 residues. V lost 2 bases, J lost 4 bases, and 8 bases stayed unmatched. Germline assignment: CDR1 SGHAT and CDR2 FQNNGV. CDR3 protein: CASSLRLLAGGGTGELFF. The CDR3 bases are TGTGCCAGCAGCTTACGACTACTAGCGGGGGGTGGCACCGGGGAGCTGTTTTTT.

The chain has TRBV6-5 and TRBJ1-2; TRBD1 matches 7 bases. V was pared by 0 bases and J by 6 bases, with 7 bases of the junction left unmatched. Per the germline V gene, CDR1 is MNHEY and CDR2 is SVGAGI. The CDR3 has 15 amino acids. The CDR3: CASSYSGRGWDGYTF. CDR3 coding DNA: TGTGCCAGCAGTTACTCTGGCAGGGGGTGGGATGGCTACACCTTC.

This clone was recorded once. This chain joins TRBV6-1 and TRBJ1-2, with 11 positions matching TRBD1. V was pared by 1 base and J by 4 bases, with 5 bases of the junction left unmatched. CDR1 is MNHNS and CDR2 is SASEGT in the germline V gene. CDR3 length equals 16 residues. This chain's CDR3 is CASSEGRTGGFYGYTF. The CDR3 DNA sequence: TGTGCCAGCAGTGAAGGGCGGACAGGGGGCTTCTATGGCTACACCTTC.

This clone appeared once. The chain joins TRBV6-2 or TRBV6-3 to TRBJ2-7, with TRBD2 matching over 8 bases. V lost 6 bases, J lost 4 bases, and 8 bases stayed unmatched. The germline V gene encodes CDR1 MNHEY and CDR2 SVGEGT. CDR3 length equals 14 residues. The CDR3 reads CASSSRGARYEQYF. CDR3 bases: TGTGCCAGCAGCTCGCGGGGGGCCAGATACGAGCAGTACTTC.

The CDR3 DNA is TGTGCCAGCAGCGATCGCCGGGACAGGATGAACACTGAAGCTTTCTTT. Amino acids: CASSDRRDRMNTEAFF. This sequence joins TRBV27 and TRBJ1-1; 8 bases are shared with TRBD1. Germline CDR1 is MNHEY and CDR2 is SMNVEV (reference sequence). Losses at the gene ends were 6 bases for V and 0 bases for J; bases not matched to a gene: 9. This CDR3 is 16 amino acids long.

The chain uses TRBV3-1 (or the pseudogene TRBV3-2) and TRBJ2-2; 12 bases line up with TRBD2. The V gene end was trimmed by 3 bases and the J gene end by 4 bases; junction bases not matched to a gene: 6. The CDR3 runs 17 residues. In germline, CDR1 is LGHDT, CDR2 YNNKEL (reference sequence). CDR3: CASSQALAGGPTGELFF. CDR3 nucleotides: TGTGCCAGCAGCCAGGCACTAGCGGGGGGCCCCACCGGGGAGCTGTTTTTT.

V and J are TRBV2 and TRBJ2-1, with D maybe TRBD1 (6 bases). V lost 3 bases and J lost 3, with 9 bases in between. The CDR3 is 14 residues long. Looked up from germline, CDR1 is SNHLY and CDR2 is FYNNEI. This chain's CDR3 is CASSESRGYNEQFF. CDR3 DNA: TGTGCCAGCAGTGAGTCCAGGGGCTACAATGAGCAGTTCTTC. The complete variable domain, with remaining parts taken from reference TRBV2 and TRBJ2-1, reads EPEVTQTPSHQVTQMGQEVILRCVPISNHLYFYWYRQILGQKVEFLVSFYNNEISEKSEIFDDQFSVERPDGSNFTLKIRSTKLEDSAMYFCASSESRGYNEQFFGPGTRLTVL.

This rearrangement joins TRBV30 to TRBJ1-5; TRBD1 matches 10 bases. The CDR3 has 13 residues. In germline, CDR1 is GTSNPN, CDR2 SVGIG (reference sequence). The trim removed 5 bases at V and 6 bases at J, leaving 4 bases unmatched. In DNA form, the CDR3 reads TGTGCCTGGGGGACAGGGGCGGCTCAGCCCCAGCATTTT. This sequence encodes CAWGTGAAQPQHF.